Presented here are 32 T cell receptor beta chains from one specimen sequenced in a study of CD8+ T cells in alopecia areata. cDNA serving as the sequencing template came from extracted, reverse transcribed RNA. Using immunoSEQ multiplex PCR, the repertoire was profiled, and TCRdb retains in-frame clones only, with some absent. The sample contains around 150,000 clones, less than 70% of which appear only once. The treatment: oral pan-JAK inhibitor, 5-10 mg twice daily. This material consisted of CD4+ T cells sorted from blood, taken at week 4, from a patient treated with tofacitinib. Receptor source: a human donor with alopecia areata.

The chain has TRBV6-6 and TRBJ2-5, with 8 bases fitting TRBD2. The CDR3 has 14 amino acids. Germline lookup yields CDR1 MNHNY and CDR2 SVGAGI (reference sequence). J gave up 2 bases and V 7 bases, and 6 bases lay outside the gene matches. Here the CDR3 reads CASNERGPQETQYF. The CDR3 nucleotides are TGTGCCAGCAACGAGCGGGGGCCACAAGAGACCCAGTACTTC.

Here the CDR3 reads CASSYLAGQPQHF. The DNA for the CDR3 is TGTGCCAGCAGTTACCTGGCTGGTCAGCCCCAGCATTTT. The genes are TRBV6-5 and TRBJ1-5; D is unclear. CDR1 is MNHEY and CDR2 is SVGAGI in the germline V gene. This CDR3 contains 13 residues. V lost 2 bases and J 6 bases, leaving 8 bases between the germline ends.

As regards this clone: Other DNA sequences from this sample encode an identical CDR3 as well. J is TRBJ2-3 and V is TRBV4-2, with D hard to call. Germline CDR1 reads LGHNA; CDR2 reads YNFKEQ. Trimming took 1 base from V and 2 from J, leaving 7 bases between them. The CDR3 has 14 amino acids. The CDR3 nucleotides read TGTGCCAGCAGCCAAGGGCTGTCCACAGATACGCAGTATTTT. Amino acid sequence: CASSQGLSTDTQYF.

V and J are TRBV30 and TRBJ1-2; 7 bases match TRBD1. V was pared by 2 bases and J by 8 bases, with 14 bases of the junction left unmatched. CDR1 and CDR2 from the germline V gene are GTSNPN and SVGIG (reference sequence). The CDR3 is 15 residues long. CDR3 loop: CAWSRWTGLSLGYTF. CDR3 sequence (DNA): TGTGCCTGGAGTAGATGGACAGGCCTTTCTTTAGGCTACACCTTC.

This clone was counted between two and nine times. This chain uses TRBV11-1 with TRBJ2-1, with no clear D. Between the trimmed V and J ends, which lost 4 bases and 6 bases, there was a span of 4 bases. The CDR3 extends over 11 amino acids. CDR1 is SGHAT and CDR2 is FQDESV in the germline V gene (reference sequence). The CDR3: CASSSTNEQFF. In DNA, the CDR3 is TGTGCCAGCAGCTCCACCAATGAGCAGTTCTTC.

The rearrangement joins TRBV30 to TRBJ1-1; tentative D call: TRBD1 (5 bases). This CDR3 spans 12 amino acids. Germline V gives CDR1 GTSNPN, CDR2 SVGIG (reference sequence). Trimming shortened V by 4 bases and J by 5 bases, and 11 bases separated the two germline ends. The DNA of the CDR3 is TGTGCCTGGATTGAGGGGTTGACTGAAGCTTTCTTT. It is translated as CAWIEGLTEAFF.

This chain uses TRBV5-1 with TRBJ2-3; 9 bases map to TRBD1. Germline CDR1 SGHRS, CDR2 YFSETQ. V lost 4 bases to trimming and J lost 3 bases; unmatched junction nucleotides: 9. This CDR3 has 16 amino acids. CDR3 protein: CASSNSGTGTTDTQYF. The CDR3 bases are TGCGCCAGCAGCAACTCGGGGACAGGGACGACAGATACGCAGTATTTT.

A note on this clone: Other DNA sequences in this specimen translate into the identical CDR3. The chain joins TRBV30 to TRBJ2-6, with a possible D match to TRBD1 (6 bases). The CDR3 extends over 15 amino acids. The ends were cut back, 0 bases at V and 2 bases at J, with 8 bases in the middle. The germline gives CDR1 GTSNPN, CDR2 SVGIG (reference sequence). In DNA form, the CDR3 reads TGTGCCTGGAGTGTAGGGGGACCTGGGGCCAACGTCCTGACTTTC. It encodes CAWSVGGPGANVLTF.

V and J are TRBV29-1 and TRBJ1-1, with a tentative D call TRBD1 (6 bases). CDR3 length equals 14 residues. Per germline, CDR1 SQVTM and CDR2 ANQGSEA. Trimming shortened V by 6 bases and J by 2 bases, and 16 bases separated the two germline ends. The CDR3 DNA reads as TGCAGCGTGGGGGGCAGGGGAAGAAACACTGAAGCTTTCTTT. It is translated as CSVGGRGRNTEAFF.

The chain has TRBV27 and TRBJ1-2; TRBD1 agrees at 8 bases. The CDR3 runs to 14 residues. Germline lookup yields CDR1 MNHEY and CDR2 SMNVEV (reference sequence). V trimming: 3 bases; J trimming: 5 bases; junction bases outside the gene matches: 5. The CDR3 loop is CASSFRQGAYGYTF. DNA of the CDR3: TGTGCCAGCAGTTTTCGCCAGGGGGCGTATGGCTACACCTTC.

The genes are TRBV19 and TRBJ1-5; D unclear. Trimming left V 1 base short and J 3 bases short, with 13 bases between. This CDR3 is built from 16 residues. Germline-derived CDR1 and CDR2 are LNHDA and SQIVND (reference sequence). CDR3 DNA sequence: TGTGCCAGTAGTATAGTGGCAGGCCACCACAATCAGCCCCAGCATTTT. It encodes CASSIVAGHHNQPQHF.

This rearrangement joins TRBV11-2 to TRBJ2-5; perhaps D is TRBD1 or TRBD2 (6 bases each). V lost 3 bases and J lost 5, with 10 bases in between. Per germline, CDR1 SGHAT and CDR2 FQNNGV. There are 13 residues in the CDR3. The CDR3 sequence is CASSFGGGETQYF. The DNA of the CDR3 is TGTGCCAGCAGCTTCGGGGGCGGGGAGACCCAGTACTTC.

J is TRBJ2-7 and V is TRBV29-1, with 7 bases fitting TRBD1. Germline CDR1 SQVTM, CDR2 ANQGSEA. V lost 4 bases and J lost 0; bases outside the gene matches: 3. This CDR3 has 13 residues. DNA of the CDR3: TGCAGCGTTGGACAGGGAGCCTCCTACGAGCAGTACTTC. Its translation is CSVGQGASYEQYF.

J is TRBJ2-5 and V is TRBV6-5; no clear D gene. V lost 6 bases to trimming and J lost 7 bases, with 9 bases between them. This CDR3 has 11 residues. CDR1 MNHEY and CDR2 SVGAGI come from the germline V gene. In DNA form, the CDR3 reads TGTGCCAGCAGGGACGGACCGACCCAGTACTTC. Translating gives CASRDGPTQYF.

CDR3 DNA: TGTGCCAATCACAGGGGCCCAGAGACCCAGTACTTC. It is translated as CANHRGPETQYF. The chain couples TRBV6-5 to TRBJ2-5, with 7 positions matching TRBD1. The CDR3 consists of 12 residues. Germline CDR1 MNHEY, CDR2 SVGAGI. V lost 10 bases and J lost 4; bases outside the gene matches: 6.

The rearrangement joins TRBV30 to TRBJ1-1; a weak D match, TRBD1 (5 bases). The CDR3 has 14 residues. The V end was cut by 0 bases, the J end by 3 bases, with 11 bases between. Germline lookup yields CDR1 GTSNPN and CDR2 SVGIG (reference sequence). The CDR3 sequence is CAWSVGAGDTEAFF. The CDR3 region has the DNA TGTGCCTGGAGTGTTGGGGCGGGTGACACTGAAGCTTTCTTT.

V and J are TRBV5-1 and TRBJ1-4; D possibly corresponds to TRBD1 (5 bases). Germline assignment: CDR1 SGHRS and CDR2 YFSETQ. Trimming took 4 bases from V and 7 from J, leaving 17 bases between them. CDR3 size: 15 residues. The CDR3 spells CASSLGTLRSEKLFF. Here the CDR3 DNA reads TGCGCCAGCAGCCTCGGGACTCTTAGGAGTGAAAAACTGTTTTTT.

The chain recombines TRBV30 with TRBJ1-1; D is possibly TRBD1 (6 bases). The CDR3 runs 15 residues. The V end lost 5 bases, the J end lost 0 bases, and 16 bases lay between the germline ends. Germline-derived CDR1 and CDR2 are GTSNPN and SVGIG (reference sequence). In nucleotides, the CDR3 is TGTGCCTGGTCCGGGGTGGGGGCCCTGAACACTGAAGCTTTCTTT. Amino acids: CAWSGVGALNTEAFF.

The V gene is TRBV29-1, the J gene TRBJ2-5; 9 positions agree with TRBD2. CDR1 and CDR2 from the germline V gene are SQVTM and ANQGSEA. V was pared by 4 bases and J by 1 base, with 10 bases of the junction left unmatched. This CDR3 is built from 16 residues. The CDR3 reads CSVVWLAGRPQETQYF. CDR3 DNA: TGCAGCGTTGTCTGGCTAGCGGGACGACCCCAAGAGACCCAGTACTTC.

The rearrangement joins TRBV18 to TRBJ1-1; no clear D gene. CDR3 length equals 16 residues. Deletions cut 6 bases from V and 0 bases from J, with 17 bases between. The V gene's germline CDR1 is KGHSH and CDR2 LQKENI. CDR3 loop: CASSLKSPGVNTEAFF. CDR3 DNA: TGTGCCAGCTCCCTCAAGTCCCCCGGTGTGAACACTGAAGCTTTCTTT.

V and J are TRBV7-9 and TRBJ2-7; D uncertain. Between the trimmed V and J ends, which lost 3 bases and 3 bases, there was a span of 3 bases. The CDR3 consists of 11 residues. Germline CDR1 SEHNR, CDR2 FQNEAQ (reference sequence). DNA for the CDR3: TGTGCCAGCAGCTTTAACTACGAGCAGTACTTC. Amino acids: CASSFNYEQYF.

This chain links TRBV7-2 with TRBJ2-7; 9 positions match TRBD2. Per the germline V gene, CDR1 is SGHTA and CDR2 is FQGNSA. CDR3 length: 13 residues. V lost 2 bases to trimming and J lost 4 bases; unmatched junction nucleotides: 0. DNA for the CDR3: TGTGCCAGCAGCTTACTAGCGGGGTACGAGCAGTACTTC. This gives the protein CASSLLAGYEQYF.

The chain uses TRBV19 and TRBJ1-5; no definite D call. The CDR3 is 16 residues long. The V gene's germline CDR1 is LNHDA and CDR2 SQIVND (reference sequence). Trimming removed 6 bases at V and 6 bases at J, with 21 bases between. CDR3 loop: CASSEERQGFPQPQHF. The CDR3 DNA reads as TGTGCCAGTAGCGAAGAGAGACAAGGGTTTCCTCAGCCCCAGCATTTT.

A few counts support this clone. This chain uses TRBV29-1 with TRBJ2-1, with D unresolved. This CDR3 has 10 residues. The germline V and J ends were trimmed by 7 bases and 5 bases, with 6 bases remaining between them. Germline V gene data show CDR1 as SQVTM and CDR2 as ANQGSEA. The CDR3 DNA reads TGCAGCGGATCTCACAATGAGCAGTTCTTC. It translates to CSGSHNEQFF.

The gene calls are TRBV25-1 and TRBJ1-4; TRBD1 might be the D (5 bases). The germline V gene encodes CDR1 MGHDK and CDR2 SYGVNS. The V end was cut by 1 base, the J end by 10 bases, with 16 bases between. The CDR3 has 15 residues. The CDR3, as DNA: TGTGCCAGCAGTGAATCCGGGCAGGGTAAAGGAAAACTGTTTTTT. It specifies CASSESGQGKGKLFF.

V and J are TRBV30 and TRBJ2-7; the D gene is possibly TRBD1 (6 bases). Germline V lookup: CDR1 GTSNPN, CDR2 SVGIG (reference sequence). Deletions cut 3 bases from V and 2 bases from J, with 11 bases between. CDR3 length equals 13 residues. CDR3 amino acids: CAWSGSGAYEQYF. The CDR3 nucleotides are TGTGCCTGGAGCGGGTCAGGGGCCTACGAGCAGTACTTC.

The chain uses TRBV7-9 and TRBJ1-6, with unresolved D. Looked up from germline, CDR1 is SEHNR and CDR2 is FQNEAQ (reference sequence). Deletions cut 5 bases from V and 8 bases from J, with 7 bases between. The CDR3 covers 12 residues. CDR3 DNA sequence: TGTGCCAGCAGCACGAGTGATTCACCCCTCCACTTT. Its translation is CASSTSDSPLHF.

V gene TRBV29-1 combines with J gene TRBJ2-5; D unclear. V was pared by 3 bases and J by 2 bases, with 10 bases between. Germline V gene data show CDR1 as SQVTM and CDR2 as ANQGSEA. The CDR3 sequence is 13 residues long. CDR3 in DNA: TGCAGCGTTGATAGGGCAGCTCAAGAGACCCAGTACTTC. The encoded protein is CSVDRAAQETQYF.

The chain employs TRBV29-1 and TRBJ2-3, with D perhaps assigned TRBD1 or TRBD2 (5 bases each). V was pared by 7 bases and J by 2 bases, with 10 bases between. This CDR3 is built from 12 residues. The germline CDR1 and CDR2 sequences are SQVTM and ANQGSEA. This CDR3 reads CSAGADTDTQYF. The DNA for the CDR3 is TGCAGCGCCGGGGCAGACACAGATACGCAGTATTTT.

This clone came up a few times. This chain joins TRBV10-3 and TRBJ2-2; D uncertain. CDR3 length: 14 residues. Between the trimmed V and J ends, which lost 3 bases and 6 bases, there was a span of 11 bases. Germline CDR1 is ENHRY and CDR2 is SYGVKD. CDR3 sequence (DNA): TGTGCCATCAGTGACTCAAATCTGGCCGGGGAGCTGTTTTTT. It specifies CAISDSNLAGELFF.

This clone was seen only a few times. This sequence joins TRBV7-9 and TRBJ2-1, with D perhaps matching TRBD1 or TRBD2 (5 bases each). Per germline, CDR1 SEHNR and CDR2 FQNEAQ (reference sequence). Trimming took off 5 bases at V and 0 bases at J, with 11 bases between the two ends. The CDR3 covers 15 residues. The CDR3 coding sequence is TGTGCCAGCAGCGTGGGGGATAGCTCCTACAATGAGCAGTTCTTC. Translated, it gives CASSVGDSSYNEQFF.

This chain links TRBV5-4 with TRBJ1-6; 9 positions match TRBD1. The length of the CDR3 is 15 residues. From germline, CDR1 is SGHNT and CDR2 YYREEE (reference sequence). V lost 4 bases and J lost 7; bases outside the gene matches: 6. CDR3 sequence (DNA): TGTGCCAGCAGCGCTAGACAGGGGGGGAATTCACCCCTCCACTTT. Residues: CASSARQGGNSPLHF.